Below, 26 T cell receptor beta chains from the same sample are listed, as sequenced in a study of neurological immune-mediated disorders. TCRdb reprocessed the 5' RACE reads with MiXCR, giving one entry per CDR3 protein. The repertoire holds more than 50,000 distinct CDR3 sequences, with approximately 5.2% as singletons. The source material was PBMCs. Receptors originate from a woman in her twenties or thirties with multiple sclerosis.

Many counts were recorded for this clonotype. This sequence joins TRBV5-6 and TRBJ2-5; possible D gene TRBD1, 5 bases. Germline V CDR1 and CDR2: SGHDT, YYEEEE. CDR3 length: 15 amino acids. The V end was cut by 0 bases, the J end by 7 bases, with 16 bases between. The chain's CDR3 is CASSLDQGNAWTQYF. As DNA, the CDR3 is TGTGCCAGCAGCTTGGACCAGGGAAATGCATGGACCCAGTACTTC.

This clonotype was observed at least ten times. The chain links TRBV7-2 to TRBJ2-3; D is uncertain. Germline lookup yields CDR1 SGHTA and CDR2 FQGNSA. This CDR3 region has 15 residues. The V gene lost 5 bases and the J gene lost 1 base, with 13 bases spanning the gap. CDR3 sequence (DNA): TGTGCCAGCAGCCCGACCCGACCCGGCACAGATACGCAGTATTTT. Protein sequence: CASSPTRPGTDTQYF.

This clonotype was found many times. Being one base from a much bigger clone, this may be a read error. The J gene is TRBJ1-2, the V gene TRBV10-3, with a weak D call TRBD1 (5 bases). Germline V lookup: CDR1 ENHRY, CDR2 SYGVKD. V was cut by 6 bases and J by 4 bases, with 15 bases left in between. This CDR3 has 14 residues. The CDR3 region is CAIRGDGTTYGYTF. The CDR3 DNA follows: TGTGCCATCAGGGGGGACGGGACGACCTATGGCTACACCTTC.

This clonotype was recorded at least ten times. This chain connects TRBV7-9 to TRBJ2-3; D is uncertain. Germline lookup yields CDR1 SEHNR and CDR2 FQNEAQ (reference sequence). The ends were cut back, 5 bases at V and 5 bases at J, with 20 bases in the middle. This CDR3 is built from 16 residues. CDR3 amino acids: CASSQPAAPKGDTQYF. The CDR3 DNA is TGTGCCAGCAGCCAACCGGCGGCCCCGAAGGGAGATACGCAGTATTTT. Combining the CDR3 with reference TRBV7-9 and TRBJ2-3 gives the whole variable domain DTGVSQNPRHKITKRGQNVTFRCDPISEHNRLYWYRQTLGQGPEFLTYFQNEAQLEKSRLLSDRFSAERPKGSFSTLEIQRTEQGDSAMYLCASSQPAAPKGDTQYFGPGTRLTVL.

In its sample, this clonotype was seen many times. The chain has TRBV5-1 and TRBJ1-2, with TRBD1 matching 9 bases. J lost 7 bases, V lost 0 bases, and 10 bases had no gene match. CDR3 size: 16 residues. CDR1 is SGHRS and CDR2 is YFSETQ in the germline V gene. The DNA of the CDR3 is TGCGCCAGCAGCTTGGCGGGGACAGGGAATTTCTCTGGCTACACCTTC. It encodes CASSLAGTGNFSGYTF.

This clonotype was counted many times. The gene calls are TRBV25-1 and TRBJ1-3; D not certain. Trimming stripped 8 bases from V and 3 bases from J, with 14 bases between. The CDR3 is made up of 14 amino acids. Germline-derived CDR1 and CDR2 are MGHDK and SYGVNS. The CDR3 region has the DNA TGTGCCAGCTCTAGAGTCGGCGGTGGAAACACCATATATTTT. Its protein product is CASSRVGGGNTIYF.

This clonotype was counted many times. The V call is TRBV7-2, the J call TRBJ1-4; the match to TRBD1 covers 10 bases. Germline loops: CDR1 SGHTA, CDR2 FQGNSA. The CDR3 has 14 residues. V was pared by 5 bases and J by 5 bases, with 2 bases of the junction left unmatched. The CDR3 reads CASSPDRGNEKLFF. The CDR3 DNA is TGTGCCAGCAGCCCGGACAGGGGGAATGAAAAACTGTTTTTT.

This clonotype was recorded many times. The V call is TRBV20-1, the J call TRBJ2-3, with 8 bases aligning to TRBD2. There are 13 residues in the CDR3. Germline values: CDR1 DFQATT, CDR2 SNEGSKA (reference sequence). Germline trimming cut 6 bases from V and 4 bases from J; bases unmatched to any gene: 6. The CDR3 sequence is CSAPGLGSDTQYF. The CDR3, as DNA: TGCAGTGCCCCGGGACTAGGCTCAGATACGCAGTATTTT.

In its sample, this clonotype was seen many times. The chain couples TRBV20-1 to TRBJ2-5; D is possibly TRBD1 (5 bases). V lost 4 bases and J lost 2, with 8 bases in between. The length of the CDR3 is 12 residues. Germline assignment: CDR1 DFQATT and CDR2 SNEGSKA (reference sequence). CDR3 region: CSATRGQETQYF. The CDR3 DNA reads as TGCAGTGCTACTAGGGGTCAAGAGACCCAGTACTTC.

The rearrangement links TRBV20-1 to TRBJ1-2; 9 bases are a match to TRBD1. CDR1 is DFQATT and CDR2 is SNEGSKA in the germline V gene (reference sequence). J gave up 4 bases and V 8 bases, and 11 bases lay outside the gene matches. CDR3 length: 14 residues. CDR3 amino acids: CSCSRTGVGYGYTF. The CDR3 DNA reads as TGCAGTTGCTCGAGGACAGGGGTCGGCTATGGCTACACCTTC.

This clonotype was recorded a few times. The chain joins TRBV12-3 or TRBV12-4 to TRBJ2-2; TRBD2 is a possible D gene (6 bases). The CDR3 is 14 amino acids. The V end lost 6 bases, the J end lost 6 bases, and 14 bases lay between the germline ends. This CDR3 reads CASSPPGDPGELFF. CDR3 bases: TGTGCCAGCAGCCCCCCGGGGGACCCCGGGGAGCTGTTTTTT.

J is TRBJ2-4 and V is TRBV7-2, with D perhaps matching TRBD1 (5 bases). Germline values: CDR1 SGHTA, CDR2 FQGNSA. V was cut by 0 bases and J by 8 bases, with 8 bases left in between. The length of the CDR3 is 13 residues. The CDR3 protein is CASSLASRDIQYF. CDR3 in DNA: TGTGCCAGCAGCTTAGCTAGCAGGGACATTCAGTACTTC.

This clonotype has ten or more counts. The rearrangement uses TRBV20-1 and TRBJ1-2; D unresolved. The V gene's germline CDR1 is DFQATT and CDR2 SNEGSKA (reference sequence). This CDR3 is built from 10 residues. Trimming removed 6 bases from V and 5 bases from J, with 7 bases in between. The CDR3 DNA is TGCAGTGCCCACTTATATGGCTACACCTTC. Protein: CSAHLYGYTF.

This clonotype was recorded at least ten times. V is TRBV20-1 and J is TRBJ2-5; 14 bases are shared with TRBD2. The CDR3 is 17 amino acids. Germline CDR1 reads DFQATT; CDR2 reads SNEGSKA (reference sequence). V shed 6 bases and J 1 base; nucleotides not matched to a gene: 10. DNA of the CDR3: TGCAGTGCCCAGGGACTAGCGGGGGAGCCAACCCAAGAGACCCAGTACTTC. The encoded protein is CSAQGLAGEPTQETQYF.

This clonotype came up many times. The chain couples TRBV20-1 to TRBJ2-3; TRBD2 agrees at 9 bases. V lost 0 bases, J lost 1 base, and 11 bases stayed unmatched. CDR1 and CDR2 (germline): DFQATT, SNEGSKA (reference sequence). This CDR3 spans 18 amino acids. The CDR3 loop is CSARDLSSGEQGTDTQYF. CDR3 DNA: TGCAGTGCTAGAGATTTGTCTAGCGGGGAGCAGGGCACAGATACGCAGTATTTT.

This clonotype appeared many times. The rearrangement joins TRBV20-1 to TRBJ2-2, with 9 bases aligning to TRBD2. The CDR3 is made up of 15 amino acids. Unmatched junction bases numbered 12, after V lost 7 bases and J lost 6 bases. Germline values: CDR1 DFQATT, CDR2 SNEGSKA (reference sequence). The CDR3 protein is CSVARRGGRSGELFF. Here the CDR3 DNA reads TGCAGTGTCGCCCGGCGGGGGGGCCGTTCCGGGGAGCTGTTTTTT.

Note on this clonotype: This sequence may be a read error, since a much larger clone differs from it by one base. The chain uses TRBV5-1 and TRBJ1-6; no reliable D call. Per germline, CDR1 SGHRS and CDR2 YFSETQ. CDR3 length: 13 amino acids. The CDR3 DNA is TGCGCCAGCAGCTTGGATGCAGATTCACCCCTCAACTTT. Amino acid sequence: CASSLDADSPLNF.

This clonotype was seen at least ten times. The chain employs TRBV10-3 and TRBJ2-1; 9 bases agree with TRBD2. This CDR3 is 16 amino acids long. The germline V gene has CDR1 ENHRY and CDR2 SYGVKD. Trimming removed 4 bases from V and 5 bases from J; junction bases left unmatched: 9. CDR3 nucleotides: TGTGCCATCAGTGGGGAGTACGAGCGGGGGGACAATGAGCAGTTCTTC. This encodes CAISGEYERGDNEQFF.

Many counts were recorded for this clonotype. This chain joins TRBV7-2 and TRBJ1-1; tentative D call: TRBD1 (6 bases). The CDR3 runs 13 residues. CDR1 SGHTA and CDR2 FQGNSA come from the germline V gene. Trimming shortened V by 9 bases and J by 1 base, and 12 bases separated the two germline ends. CDR3 loop: CASRGSPNTEAFF. CDR3 sequence (DNA): TGTGCCAGTAGGGGGTCCCCGAACACTGAAGCTTTCTTT.

V usage is TRBV20-1 and J usage is TRBJ2-5; D may correspond to TRBD1 or TRBD2 (5 bases each). Germline CDR1 is DFQATT and CDR2 is SNEGSKA (reference sequence). V was shortened by 7 bases and J by 5 bases, with 17 bases between the two germline ends. The CDR3 consists of 13 residues. CDR3 protein: CSVRGQEWETQYF. CDR3 sequence (DNA): TGCAGTGTGAGGGGCCAGGAGTGGGAGACCCAGTACTTC.

This clonotype was counted many times. The chain joins TRBV2 to TRBJ2-3; D is unclear. The CDR3 has 12 residues. V was pared by 3 bases and J by 4 bases, with 5 bases between. Germline V CDR1 and CDR2: SNHLY, FYNNEI. This chain's CDR3 is CASSDSADTQYF. CDR3 DNA sequence: TGTGCCAGCAGTGACAGCGCAGATACGCAGTATTTT.

For this clonotype: A much larger clone lies a single base off, so this may be a read error. DNA for the CDR3: TGCGCCAGCAGCCTGGAAGCGGGGCCAATCAATGAGAAGTTCTTC. This translates into CASSLEAGPINEKFF. The V call is TRBV5-1, the J call TRBJ2-1, with 7 positions matching TRBD2. Germline values: CDR1 SGHRS, CDR2 YFSETQ. This CDR3 contains 15 residues.

This clonotype was detected a few times. One end of the junction does not line up with germline, which may come from a read error. The chain links TRBV7-2 to TRBJ1-5, with D maybe TRBD1 (5 bases). This CDR3 region has 18 residues. CDR1 and CDR2 from the germline V gene are SGHTA and FQGNSA. The CDR3 DNA reads TGTGCCAGCAGCCCTTTACTTGCCGACAGACGTAGCAATCAGCCCCAGAATTTT. It encodes CASSPLLADRRSNQPQNF.

This clonotype has at least ten counts. A junction end diverges from the germline sequence, so it may reflect a read error. The chain employs TRBV6-5 and TRBJ1-5; weak D call: TRBD1 (6 bases). Per the germline V gene, CDR1 is MNHEY and CDR2 is SVGAGI. The length of the CDR3 is 15 residues. CDR3 DNA sequence: TGTGCCAGCAGTCACCGCCCCGGGGGCAATCAGCCCCAGAATTTT. Translation gives CASSHRPGGNQPQNF.

This clonotype showed up many times. CDR3 loop: CASSLALTSTDTQYF. The CDR3 DNA reads as TGTGCCAGCAGTTTGGCCCTTACTAGCACAGATACGCAGTATTTT. The chain joins TRBV12-3 or TRBV12-4 to TRBJ2-3; no definite D call. V was cut by 3 bases and J by 0 bases, with 10 bases left in between. This CDR3 is 15 amino acids long.

This clonotype was observed at least ten times. The V gene is TRBV20-1, the J gene TRBJ1-3; no clear D. The CDR3 is 13 amino acids. Trimming shortened V by 6 bases and J by 2 bases, and 11 bases separated the two germline ends. From germline, CDR1 is DFQATT and CDR2 SNEGSKA (reference sequence). The CDR3, as DNA: TGCAGTGCCCGGCCAAGTGCTGGAAACACCATATATTTT. Translating it yields CSARPSAGNTIYF.